Following are 6 T cell receptor beta chains from one sample sequenced in a study of blood T cell repertoires in COVID-19. The protocol was immunoSEQ multiplex PCR, while the TCRdb copy is restricted to in-frame clones and leaves out a portion. The table has some 110,000 clones, 70% to 85% seen once. Specimen: peripheral blood. The receptors stem from a woman aged 55-75 years with acute or convalescent COVID-19.

The chain recombines TRBV6-1 with TRBJ2-7; no firm D call. The length of the CDR3 is 13 residues. V was shortened by 1 base and J by 3 bases, with 7 bases between the two germline ends. Germline V lookup: CDR1 MNHNS, CDR2 SASEGT. CDR3 residues: CASSEDEVYEQYF. In DNA form, the CDR3 reads TGTGCCAGCAGTGAAGACGAGGTCTACGAGCAGTACTTC.

The chain uses TRBV15 and TRBJ2-5; D is uncertain. With 1 base removed from V and 2 bases from J, the gap between germline ends came to 8 bases. There are 14 residues in the CDR3. Germline values: CDR1 LNHNV, CDR2 YYDKDF (reference sequence). The CDR3 is CATSRGGEQETQYF. The DNA of the CDR3 is TGTGCCACCAGCAGAGGAGGTGAACAAGAGACCCAGTACTTC.

The V and J genes are TRBV6-6 and TRBJ2-3, with D uncertain. Trimming left V 2 bases short and J 0 bases short, with 9 bases between. CDR3 length: 15 residues. Germline-derived CDR1 and CDR2 are MNHNY and SVGAGI (reference sequence). Written as DNA, the CDR3 is TGTGCCAGCAGTTACCTCGGTCCTAGCACAGATACGCAGTATTTT. As protein: CASSYLGPSTDTQYF.

This clone has a handful of counts. The chain has TRBV19 and TRBJ1-1; TRBD1 matches at 7 bases. This CDR3 spans 14 amino acids. Per germline, CDR1 LNHDA and CDR2 SQIVND (reference sequence). V shed 7 bases, J shed 2 bases, and the junction held 7 bases outside the gene matches. CDR3 nucleotides: TGTGCCAGTACCCCCGGGACAGTCAACACTGAAGCTTTCTTT. This codes for CASTPGTVNTEAFF.

In this sample, this clone turned up a few times. The same CDR3 arises from other DNA sequences in this sample as well. The chain combines TRBV5-4 with TRBJ1-1; no definite D call. This CDR3 spans 14 amino acids. V shed 2 bases and J shed 1 base, with 9 bases lying between them. Germline values: CDR1 SGHNT, CDR2 YYREEE (reference sequence). DNA for the CDR3: TGTGCCAGCAGCTTCTCTACCGGGAACACTGAAGCTTTCTTT. This encodes CASSFSTGNTEAFF.

The chain has TRBV29-1 and TRBJ1-5; D is ambiguous. The germline V gene has CDR1 SQVTM and CDR2 ANQGSEA. V was trimmed by 6 bases and J by 4 bases, leaving 19 bases between them. The CDR3 runs to 15 residues. CDR3 sequence: CSVADGLLGNQPQHF. DNA of the CDR3: TGCAGCGTCGCCGATGGACTCTTGGGGAATCAGCCCCAGCATTTT.